Listed here is a single TCR beta chain. The germline V gene encodes CDR1 MNHEY and CDR2 SVGAGI. The CDR3 covers 15 residues. V was clipped by 5 bases and J by 8 bases, with 18 bases between them. This entry comes from a study of blood T cell repertoires in COVID-19. Only in-frame clones appear in the TCRdb table, and some are missing; sequencing was by immunoSEQ multiplex PCR. The sample contains 55,000 to 75,000 clones, about 86% of which appear only once. Sequenced: peripheral blood. The chain has TRBV6-5 and TRBJ1-4, with a tentative D call TRBD1 (6 bases). This TCR was recovered from a man aged 50-60 years with acute or convalescent COVID-19. This CDR3 reads CASSLKWGREEKLFF. The CDR3 DNA is TGTGCCAGCAGTCTGAAATGGGGGCGCGAGGAAAAACTGTTTTTT.